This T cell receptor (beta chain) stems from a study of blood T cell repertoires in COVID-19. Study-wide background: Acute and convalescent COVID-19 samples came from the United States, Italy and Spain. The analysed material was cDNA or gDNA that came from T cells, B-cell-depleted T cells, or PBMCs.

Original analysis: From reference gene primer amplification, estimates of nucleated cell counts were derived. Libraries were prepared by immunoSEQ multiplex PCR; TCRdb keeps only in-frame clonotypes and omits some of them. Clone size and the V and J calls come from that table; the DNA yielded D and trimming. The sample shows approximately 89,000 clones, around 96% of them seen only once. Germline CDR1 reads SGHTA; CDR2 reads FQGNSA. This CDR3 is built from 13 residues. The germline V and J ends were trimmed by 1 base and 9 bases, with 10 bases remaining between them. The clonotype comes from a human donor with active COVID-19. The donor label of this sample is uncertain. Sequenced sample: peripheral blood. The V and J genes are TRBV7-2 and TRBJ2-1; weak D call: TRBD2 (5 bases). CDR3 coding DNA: TGTGCCAGCAGCTTAGGGAGGAATTCTGAGCAGTTCTTC. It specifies CASSLGRNSEQFF.